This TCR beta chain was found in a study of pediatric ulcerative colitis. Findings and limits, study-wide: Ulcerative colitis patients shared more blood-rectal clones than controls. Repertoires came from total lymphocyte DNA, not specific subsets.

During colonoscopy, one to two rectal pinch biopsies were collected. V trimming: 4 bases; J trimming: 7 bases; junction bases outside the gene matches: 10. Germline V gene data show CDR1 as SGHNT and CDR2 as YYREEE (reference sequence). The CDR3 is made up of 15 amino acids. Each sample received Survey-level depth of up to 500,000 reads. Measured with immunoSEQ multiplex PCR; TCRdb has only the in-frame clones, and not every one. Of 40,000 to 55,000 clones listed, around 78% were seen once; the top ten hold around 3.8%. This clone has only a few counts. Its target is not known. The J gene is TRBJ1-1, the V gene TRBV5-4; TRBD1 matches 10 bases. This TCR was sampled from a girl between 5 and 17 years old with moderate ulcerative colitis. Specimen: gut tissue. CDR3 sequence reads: CASSPGQGIYGEAFF. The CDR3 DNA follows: TGTGCCAGCAGCCCGGGACAGGGGATTTACGGTGAAGCTTTCTTT.